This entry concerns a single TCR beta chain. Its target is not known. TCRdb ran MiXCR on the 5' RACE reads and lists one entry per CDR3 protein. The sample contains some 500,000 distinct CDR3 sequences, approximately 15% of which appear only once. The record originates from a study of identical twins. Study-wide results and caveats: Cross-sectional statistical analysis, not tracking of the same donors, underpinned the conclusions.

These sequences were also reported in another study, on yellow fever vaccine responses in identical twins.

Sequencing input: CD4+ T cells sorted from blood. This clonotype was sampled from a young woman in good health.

CDR3 nucleotide sequence: TGCAGTGCTGCAGGGACGATAAACTACAATGAGCAGTTCTTC. Its protein is CSAAGTINYNEQFF. The V call is TRBV20-1, the J call TRBJ2-1; D might be TRBD1 or TRBD2, each matching 5 bases. CDR3 length: 14 amino acids. V gave up 5 bases and J gave up 3 bases, with 14 bases separating them. Germline CDR1 and CDR2: DFQATT and SNEGSKA (reference sequence).